This T cell receptor beta chain was captured by sequencing in a study of beta chain features in type 1 diabetes. Study outcomes and limitations: VDJ junctions sequenced from type 1 diabetes patients showed fewer insertions and more deletions. Shorter TCRB CDR3s, moderately but significantly so, marked every one of the four CD4+ subsets in Type 1 diabetes patients.

cDNA synthesis used the whole RNA isolate, giving expressed TCRB sequences. The average output of naive, central memory and regulatory T cell samples was about 3.57 million reads. TCRdb's table, derived via immunoSEQ multiplex PCR, lists solely in-frame clones and lacks some. The sample includes around 400,000 clones, approximately 12% seen only once; the top ten take 0.015% to 0.02%. A single heparinised draw of roughly 120 mL on average was taken per donor. Germline V lookup: CDR1 SGDLS, CDR2 YYNGEE. The CDR3 has 14 residues. V dropped 3 bases and J dropped 1 base, with 11 bases sitting between them. About this clone itself: The antigen is not known.

The receptor's source is a young man in good health. The chain couples TRBV9 to TRBJ2-7, with a weak D call TRBD1 (5 bases). Sequenced: naive CD4+ T cells from blood. The DNA for the CDR3 is TGTGCCAGCAGCGAGGGGTTAATATCCTACGAGCAGTACTTC. Translation gives CASSEGLISYEQYF.